The present T cell receptor beta chain was sequenced within a study of blood T cell repertoires in COVID-19. The wider study: Researchers got acute and convalescent COVID-19 samples from the United States, Italy and Spain. From T cells, B-cell-depleted T cells, or PBMCs came the material, which was cDNA or gDNA.

This clone was picked up a small number of times. In germline, CDR1 is MNHEY, CDR2 SMNVEV (reference sequence). After removal of 3 bases from V and 0 bases from J, the junction contained 2 bases not matched to a gene. This CDR3 region has 15 residues. Original methodology: The authors estimated nucleated cell counts from reference gene primer amplification. The assay was immunoSEQ multiplex PCR, and TCRdb's table has in-frame clones only and misses some. The V and J calls and clone size were taken over from that table, and D and trimming were inferred from the DNA. The sample records 250,000 to 300,000 clones, around 81% being singletons.

The chain recombines TRBV27 with TRBJ2-7; 10 nucleotides agree with TRBD2. Source material: peripheral blood. The clonotype comes from an older woman with active or convalescent COVID-19. Written as DNA, the CDR3 is TGTGCCAGCAGTTTCGCTAGCGGGGGCTCCTACGAGCAGTACTTC. Translated, it gives CASSFASGGSYEQYF.